This T cell receptor beta chain was recovered during a study of T-cell reconstitution after alpha-beta-depleted transplantation in children. Per germline, CDR1 DFQATT and CDR2 SNEGSKA (reference sequence). This CDR3 has 16 residues. This clonotype was picked up a small number of times. The antigen remains undetermined. A single base separates this from a much larger clone, so it may be a read error. Unique molecular identifiers featured in how the TCRbeta library was prepared. TCRdb processed the PCR reads anew with MiXCR; each CDR3 protein has one entry. The data hold about 110,000 distinct CDR3 sequences, with 5% to 7% observed a single time. General study points: From surviving recipient T cells and thymic progenitors came the high day-60 TCRbeta diversity observed in some patients. Alpha-beta T cells present about two months after transplant were reported to originate from several hundred expanded graft clones. Newly made T cells mostly supplied T-cell counts and diversity one year after transplant.

The chain links TRBV20-1 to TRBJ2-2; a weak D match, TRBD2 (5 bases). The TCR sequence derives from a male patient aged 2-15 years who had a stem cell transplant for acute lymphoblastic leukemia, so the T cells may come from the graft donor. Sample: PBMCs, mostly from graft donor cells, taken 360 days after TCRalphabeta/CD19-depleted stem cell transplant. The CDR3 DNA is TGCTGTGCTAGAGATCGGAAGCGGAGGAACACCGGGGAGCTGTTTTTT. Amino acids: CCARDRKRRNTGELFF.